Included here is one T cell receptor (beta chain) sequence, with context. What it binds is not known. This record comes from a study of early T cells in non-severe SARS-CoV-2 infection. Study background: Unsorted whole blood bulk RNA was sequenced, with unpaired chains.

V was clipped by 3 bases and J by 4 bases; unmatched bases: 13. The CDR3 contains 17 residues. Germline V gene lookup returns CDR1 DFQATT and CDR2 SNEGSKA (reference sequence). Study-level points and caveats: The matching step, a VDJdb search, favored anti-spike CD8 responses and missed private and CD4 specificities.

TCRdb fed the 5' RACE reads into MiXCR, producing one record per CDR3 protein. The sample lists tens of thousands of distinct CDR3 sequences, more than 9.5% seen once, with around 6% in the top ten. The chain links TRBV20-1 to TRBJ2-3; the match to TRBD2 covers 10 bases. This sample comprised whole blood, obtained at baseline. The clonotype comes from an adult who was a healthcare worker with PCR-confirmed SARS-CoV-2 infection or an uninfected control (not recorded which). The CDR3 region is CSASSPSGSISADTQYF. The CDR3 DNA reads TGCAGTGCTAGTTCTCCTAGCGGGAGTATTAGCGCAGATACGCAGTATTTT.